These 25 T cell receptor beta chains were sequenced from one sample in a study of blood T cell repertoires in COVID-19. Generated by immunoSEQ multiplex PCR, the TCRdb table keeps only in-frame clones and is missing some. The table lists 150,000 or so clones, 76% of them singletons. The source material was peripheral blood. The receptors originated from a woman older than 75 with active or convalescent COVID-19.

The chain is built from TRBV5-4 and TRBJ2-2; perhaps TRBD2 as D (5 bases). The CDR3 extends over 15 amino acids. The V gene's germline CDR1 is SGHNT and CDR2 YYREEE (reference sequence). Trimming shortened V by 2 bases and J by 1 base, and 9 bases separated the two germline ends. In nucleotides, the CDR3 is TGTGCCAGCAGCTTCCCGCGGGTGAACACCGGGGAGCTGTTTTTT. Translated: CASSFPRVNTGELFF.

The chain recombines TRBV19 with TRBJ2-1, with TRBD2 matching 8 bases. V lost 6 bases, J lost 5 bases, and 12 bases stayed unmatched. This CDR3 has 16 residues. CDR1 LNHDA and CDR2 SQIVND come from the germline V gene (reference sequence). CDR3 residues: CASRLVGGGLDNEQFF. CDR3 nucleotide sequence: TGTGCCAGTAGATTGGTGGGCGGGGGGCTTGACAATGAGCAGTTCTTC.

The V gene is TRBV6-6, the J gene TRBJ2-5; 7 bases line up with TRBD2. V was clipped by 5 bases and J by 4 bases; unmatched bases: 1. The CDR3 sequence is 12 residues long. CDR1 is MNHNY and CDR2 is SVGAGI in the germline V gene (reference sequence). CDR3 sequence: CASSGGGETQYF. CDR3 sequence (DNA): TGTGCCAGCAGTGGGGGGGGAGAGACCCAGTACTTC.

In its sample, this clone was seen once. This chain links TRBV11-1 with TRBJ1-2; D remains ambiguous. Germline-derived CDR1 and CDR2 are SGHAT and FQDESV (reference sequence). V lost 5 bases and J lost 4, with 14 bases in between. CDR3 length: 14 residues. CDR3 coding DNA: TGTGCCAGCAGCGATTTGGGCGCTGGCTATGGCTACACCTTC. Translation gives CASSDLGAGYGYTF.

V is TRBV20-1 and J is TRBJ1-1; D call uncertain. Trimming took 3 bases from V and 2 from J, leaving 7 bases between them. Per the germline V gene, CDR1 is DFQATT and CDR2 is SNEGSKA (reference sequence). This CDR3 comprises 12 residues. The CDR3 sequence is CSASPSNTEAFF. The CDR3 coding sequence is TGCAGTGCTAGTCCCTCCAACACTGAAGCTTTCTTT.

The genes are TRBV19 and TRBJ2-7, with 8 bases that match TRBD1. The V gene's germline CDR1 is LNHDA and CDR2 SQIVND (reference sequence). Trimming took 4 bases from V and 4 from J; bases not matched to a gene: 9. The CDR3 is made up of 15 amino acids. The CDR3 is CASSNRPGGFYEQYF. CDR3 sequence (DNA): TGTGCCAGTAGTAACCGGCCAGGGGGCTTTTACGAGCAGTACTTC.

Here the CDR3 reads CASSPRTEFYEQYF. As DNA, the CDR3 is TGTGCCAGCAGCCCAAGGACAGAGTTCTACGAGCAGTACTTC. The chain couples TRBV7-2 to TRBJ2-7; D perhaps matches TRBD1 (6 bases). The CDR3 covers 14 residues. V was trimmed by 5 bases and J by 3 bases, leaving 14 bases between them. The germline V gene has CDR1 SGHTA and CDR2 FQGNSA.

This clone has more than one count but fewer than ten. This sequence joins TRBV2 and TRBJ2-7, with D perhaps matching TRBD2 (5 bases). This CDR3 region has 11 residues. The germline CDR1 and CDR2 sequences are SNHLY and FYNNEI. V lost 8 bases and J 4 bases, leaving 9 bases between the germline ends. CDR3 nucleotides: TGTGCCAGCCGGGATCTGTACGAGCAGTACTTC. Amino acids: CASRDLYEQYF.

V usage is TRBV28 and J usage is TRBJ2-4; D perhaps matches TRBD1 (6 bases). Germline CDR1 is MDHEN and CDR2 is SYDVKM. The V gene lost 3 bases and the J gene lost 4 bases, with 7 bases spanning the gap. The CDR3 is made up of 13 amino acids. This chain's CDR3 is CASSFQGKNIQYF. As DNA, the CDR3 is TGTGCCAGCAGTTTCCAGGGGAAAAACATTCAGTACTTC.

This clone came up a few times. The V call is TRBV18, the J call TRBJ2-7; maybe TRBD1 (8 bases). Germline-derived CDR1 and CDR2 are KGHSH and LQKENI. The CDR3 sequence is 17 residues long. The V gene lost 3 bases and the J gene lost 3 bases, with 21 bases spanning the gap. CDR3 amino acids: CASSPGTGQRGDYEQYF. CDR3 DNA sequence: TGTGCCAGCTCACCCGGGACAGGTCAACGGGGGGACTACGAGCAGTACTTC.

This chain links TRBV5-4 with TRBJ2-5; TRBD2 is a possible D gene (6 bases). CDR1 is SGHNT and CDR2 is YYREEE in the germline V gene (reference sequence). This CDR3 is 15 amino acids long. The V gene lost 0 bases and the J gene lost 1 base, with 10 bases spanning the gap. CDR3 residues: CASSLGGVTQETQYF. CDR3 DNA sequence: TGTGCCAGCAGCTTGGGGGGGGTGACCCAAGAGACCCAGTACTTC.

The chain joins TRBV28 to TRBJ1-2; 8 bases match TRBD1. The CDR3 covers 17 residues. Germline loops: CDR1 MDHEN, CDR2 SYDVKM. V gave up 7 bases and J gave up 10 bases; unmatched junction bases: 23. In DNA, the CDR3 is TGTGCCAGCACCCCCCCCGGCAGGGGGCAAAGCTGGTGGGACTACACCTTC. Translated, it gives CASTPPGRGQSWWDYTF.

The rearrangement uses TRBV6-5 and TRBJ1-3; TRBD1 matches 9 bases. With V trimmed by 6 bases and J by 4 bases, 4 bases remained unmatched. Germline CDR1 is MNHEY and CDR2 is SVGAGI. This CDR3 region has 14 residues. The DNA of the CDR3 is TGTGCCAGCAGGGACAGGGGAGGAGGAAACACCATATATTTT. It specifies CASRDRGGGNTIYF.

This chain uses TRBV30 with TRBJ1-5; no definite D call. The CDR3 sequence is 12 residues long. V was clipped by 1 base and J by 4 bases, with 5 bases between them. Germline CDR1 GTSNPN, CDR2 SVGIG (reference sequence). The CDR3 reads CAWSDPNQPQHF. The CDR3, as DNA: TGTGCCTGGAGTGATCCGAATCAGCCCCAGCATTTT.

This chain's CDR3 is CASSLQPGQGEGTQYF. CDR3 coding DNA: TGTGCCAGCAGCTTACAACCGGGACAAGGGGAAGGAACGCAGTATTTT. This rearrangement joins TRBV7-2 to TRBJ2-3; D may be TRBD1 (6 bases). V lost 2 bases and J lost 9, with 21 bases in between. Germline CDR1 is SGHTA and CDR2 is FQGNSA. The CDR3 loop spans 16 amino acids. The full variable domain, completed using reference TRBV7-2 and TRBJ2-3, is GAGVSQSPSNKVTEKGKDVELRCDPISGHTALYWYRQSLGQGLEFLIYFQGNSAPDKSGLPSDRFSAERTGGSVSTLTIQRTQQEDSAVYLCASSLQPGQGEGTQYFGPGTRLTVL.

V and J are TRBV7-8 and TRBJ2-7; 9 bases are a match to TRBD2. The J segment lost 3 bases and the V segment lost 5 bases, leaving 20 bases of the junction unmatched. In germline, CDR1 is SGHVS, CDR2 FQNEAQ. The CDR3 is 19 amino acids. In nucleotides, the CDR3 is TGTGCCAGCAGCAAAGGGGTGGTAGCGGGGGCCGGAGAGGTCTACGAGCAGTACTTC. Translated, it gives CASSKGVVAGAGEVYEQYF.

The chain links TRBV5-1 to TRBJ1-4; a possible D gene is TRBD1 (5 bases). This CDR3 has 16 residues. Per the germline V gene, CDR1 is SGHRS and CDR2 is YFSETQ. The V end lost 0 bases, the J end lost 0 bases, and 9 bases lay between the germline ends. The CDR3 reads CASSLGGRATNEKLFF. In DNA form, the CDR3 reads TGCGCCAGCAGCTTGGGAGGCAGGGCAACTAATGAAAAACTGTTTTTT.

The chain is built from TRBV7-2 and TRBJ1-3, with 7 bases fitting TRBD1. The CDR3 spans 17 residues. Trimming removed 5 bases from V and 0 bases from J; junction bases left unmatched: 10. Germline V lookup: CDR1 SGHTA, CDR2 FQGNSA. The CDR3 coding sequence is TGTGCCAGCAGCGGGCCGGGACAGCGAGACTCTGGAAACACCATATATTTT. It codes for CASSGPGQRDSGNTIYF.

The V gene is TRBV13, the J gene TRBJ1-5; tentative D call: TRBD1 (5 bases). The CDR3 contains 14 residues. CDR1 and CDR2 from the germline V gene are PRHDT and FYEKMQ (reference sequence). With 4 bases removed from V and 6 bases from J, the gap between germline ends came to 13 bases. CDR3 sequence: CASSSPGQGQPQHF. The CDR3 DNA reads TGTGCCAGCAGCTCACCAGGGCAAGGTCAGCCCCAGCATTTT. Looking up the rest from reference TRBV13 and TRBJ1-5 gives the full variable domain: AAGVIQSPRHLIKEKRETATLKCYPIPRHDTVYWYQQGPGQDPQFLISFYEKMQSDKGSIPDRFSAQQFSDYHSELNMSSLELGDSALYFCASSSPGQGQPQHFGDGTRLSIL.

The chain carries TRBV27 and TRBJ2-7, with 13 positions matching TRBD2. V was clipped by 4 bases and J by 3 bases; unmatched bases: 12. The CDR3 spans 18 residues. The germline CDR1 and CDR2 sequences are MNHEY and SMNVEV (reference sequence). The CDR3 region has the DNA TGTGCCAGCAGTTCCTCGGGACTAGCGGGGAGGAAGATCTACGAGCAGTACTTC. Translation gives CASSSSGLAGRKIYEQYF.

The chain has TRBV7-3 and TRBJ1-2; unclear D gene. V was cut by 5 bases and J by 4 bases, with 14 bases left in between. The CDR3 covers 14 residues. The germline V gene encodes CDR1 SGHTA and CDR2 FQGTGA. The CDR3 bases are TGTGCCAGCAGCAGCTCCGCCGGGGTCTATGGCTACACCTTC. Its translation is CASSSSAGVYGYTF.

The chain joins TRBV7-8 to TRBJ1-5; 8 positions agree with TRBD1. The germline V gene encodes CDR1 SGHVS and CDR2 FQNEAQ. The trim removed 6 bases at V and 2 bases at J, leaving 12 bases unmatched. The CDR3 is 17 amino acids. The CDR3 nucleotides are TGTGCCAGCAGTCGTCAGGCAGGGGGCATGGGCAATCAGCCCCAGCATTTT. Translated, it gives CASSRQAGGMGNQPQHF.

The chain combines TRBV18 with TRBJ2-1; 13 bases are shared with TRBD2. CDR1 is KGHSH and CDR2 is LQKENI in the germline V gene. V lost 6 bases to trimming and J lost 5 bases; unmatched junction nucleotides: 7. The CDR3 is 16 amino acids. CDR3: CASSDKGLAGDNEQFF. CDR3 DNA sequence: TGTGCCAGCTCGGACAAAGGACTAGCGGGGGACAATGAGCAGTTCTTC.

The chain is built from TRBV7-2 and TRBJ2-1; 9 nucleotides line up with TRBD2. Germline lookup yields CDR1 SGHTA and CDR2 FQGNSA. CDR3 length: 18 amino acids. Trimming cost V 1 base and J 5 bases; bases outside gene matches: 12. DNA for the CDR3: TGTGCCAGCAGCTTAGACAGCGGGGGGACTCATGGGAACAATGAGCAGTTCTTC. The encoded protein is CASSLDSGGTHGNNEQFF.

This CDR3 is CASSLNTLSALHF. For the CDR3, the DNA is TGTGCCAGCAGCTTAAATACCCTCTCGGCCCTCCACTTT. The chain links TRBV11-3 to TRBJ1-6; no clear D. V lost 2 bases and J lost 14, with 13 bases in between. The CDR3 covers 13 residues. Germline CDR1 SGHNT, CDR2 YENEEA.